The TCR beta chain under discussion was sequenced for a study of T-cell reconstitution after alpha-beta-depleted transplantation in children. This CDR3 contains 16 residues. V was shortened by 4 bases and J by 3 bases, with 19 bases between the two germline ends. Germline CDR1 and CDR2: SGHRS and YFSETQ. Researchers prepared the TCRbeta library using unique molecular identifiers, the study reports. TCRdb fed the PCR reads into MiXCR, producing one record per CDR3 protein. In the table there are 380,000 or so distinct CDR3 sequences, about an eighth of which are singletons. This clonotype was observed a few times.

The chain recombines TRBV5-1 with TRBJ1-1; perhaps TRBD1 as D (5 bases). Specimen: PBMCs, collected from the stem cell graft. This sequence was found in a human donor who donated a stem cell graft to a child with Fanconi anemia. CDR3: CASSLRSGVGDTEAFF. CDR3 sequence (DNA): TGCGCCAGCAGCCTCCGGAGTGGGGTAGGGGACACTGAAGCTTTCTTT.